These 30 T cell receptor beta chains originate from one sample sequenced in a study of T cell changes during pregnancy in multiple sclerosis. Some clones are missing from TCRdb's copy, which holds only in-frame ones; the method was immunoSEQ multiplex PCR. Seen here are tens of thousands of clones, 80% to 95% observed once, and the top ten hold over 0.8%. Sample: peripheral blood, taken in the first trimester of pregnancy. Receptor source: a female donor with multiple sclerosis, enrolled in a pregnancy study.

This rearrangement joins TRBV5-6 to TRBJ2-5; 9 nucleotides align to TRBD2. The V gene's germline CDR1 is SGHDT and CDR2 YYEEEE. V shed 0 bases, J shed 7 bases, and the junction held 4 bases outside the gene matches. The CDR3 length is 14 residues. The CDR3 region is CASSLVGRGGTQYF. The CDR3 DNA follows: TGTGCCAGCAGCTTGGTGGGGCGGGGGGGGACCCAGTACTTC.

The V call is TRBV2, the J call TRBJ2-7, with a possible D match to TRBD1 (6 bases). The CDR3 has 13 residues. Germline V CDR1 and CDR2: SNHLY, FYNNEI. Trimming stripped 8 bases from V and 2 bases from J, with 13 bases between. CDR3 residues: CASLRQAPYEQYF. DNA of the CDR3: TGTGCCAGCTTGCGACAGGCTCCCTACGAGCAGTACTTC.

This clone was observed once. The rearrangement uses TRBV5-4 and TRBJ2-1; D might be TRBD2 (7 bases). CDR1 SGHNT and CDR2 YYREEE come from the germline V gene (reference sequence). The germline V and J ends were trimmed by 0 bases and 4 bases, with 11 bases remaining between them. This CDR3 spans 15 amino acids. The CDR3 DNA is TGTGCCAGCAGCTTGGAACAGGGAGGGTACAATGAGCAGTTCTTC. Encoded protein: CASSLEQGGYNEQFF.

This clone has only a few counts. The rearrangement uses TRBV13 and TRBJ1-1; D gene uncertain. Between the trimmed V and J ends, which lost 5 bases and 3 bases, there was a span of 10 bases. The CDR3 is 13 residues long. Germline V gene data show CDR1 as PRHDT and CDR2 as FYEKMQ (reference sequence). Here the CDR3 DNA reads TGTGCCAGCAGCCCCCCGATAGACACTGAAGCTTTCTTT. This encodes CASSPPIDTEAFF.

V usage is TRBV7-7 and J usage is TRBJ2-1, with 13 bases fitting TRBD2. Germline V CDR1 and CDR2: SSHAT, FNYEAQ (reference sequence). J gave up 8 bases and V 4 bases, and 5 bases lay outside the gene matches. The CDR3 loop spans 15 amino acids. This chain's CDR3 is CASSSTSGGPHEQFF. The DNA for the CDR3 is TGTGCCAGCAGCTCGACTAGCGGGGGGCCCCATGAGCAGTTCTTC.

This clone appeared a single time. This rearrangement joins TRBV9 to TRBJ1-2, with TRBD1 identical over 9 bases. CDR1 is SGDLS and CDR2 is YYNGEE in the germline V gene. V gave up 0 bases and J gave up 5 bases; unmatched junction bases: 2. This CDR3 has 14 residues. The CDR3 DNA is TGTGCCAGCAGCGTAGGGGGACAGGGATATGGCTACACCTTC. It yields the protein CASSVGGQGYGYTF.

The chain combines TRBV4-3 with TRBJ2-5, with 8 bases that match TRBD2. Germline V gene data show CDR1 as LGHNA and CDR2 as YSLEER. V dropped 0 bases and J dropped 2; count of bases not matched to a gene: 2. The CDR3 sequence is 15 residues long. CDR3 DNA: TGCGCCAGCAGCCAAGATTCGGGGGGGCAAGAGACCCAGTACTTC. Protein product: CASSQDSGGQETQYF.

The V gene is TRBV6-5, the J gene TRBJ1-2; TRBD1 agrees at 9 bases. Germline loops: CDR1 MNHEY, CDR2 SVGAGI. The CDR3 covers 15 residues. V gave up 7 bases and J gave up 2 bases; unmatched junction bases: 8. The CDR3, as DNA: TGTGCCAGCACCGGACCGGGACAGGGAAACTATGGCTACACCTTC. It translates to CASTGPGQGNYGYTF.

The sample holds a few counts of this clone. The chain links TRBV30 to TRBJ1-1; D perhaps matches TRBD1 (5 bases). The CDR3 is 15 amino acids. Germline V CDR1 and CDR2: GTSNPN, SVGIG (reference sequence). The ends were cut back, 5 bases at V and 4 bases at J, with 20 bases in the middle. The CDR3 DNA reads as TGTGCCTGGGGTAGAGGAGGGGCTTCGGTCACTGAAGCTTTCTTT. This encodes CAWGRGGASVTEAFF.

This CDR3 is CASTGGETQYF. CDR3 DNA sequence: TGTGCCAGCACGGGGGGAGAGACCCAGTACTTC. This chain connects TRBV2 to TRBJ2-5; 7 nucleotides align to TRBD2. Looked up from germline, CDR1 is SNHLY and CDR2 is FYNNEI. The CDR3 covers 11 residues. The V gene end was trimmed by 7 bases and the J gene end by 4 bases; junction bases not matched to a gene: 0.

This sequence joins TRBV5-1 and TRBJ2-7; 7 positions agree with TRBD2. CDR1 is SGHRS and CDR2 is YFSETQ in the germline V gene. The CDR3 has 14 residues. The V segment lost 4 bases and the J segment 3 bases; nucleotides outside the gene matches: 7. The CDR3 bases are TGCGCCAGCAGCGACCCGGGAGGCCACTACGAGCAGTACTTC. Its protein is CASSDPGGHYEQYF.

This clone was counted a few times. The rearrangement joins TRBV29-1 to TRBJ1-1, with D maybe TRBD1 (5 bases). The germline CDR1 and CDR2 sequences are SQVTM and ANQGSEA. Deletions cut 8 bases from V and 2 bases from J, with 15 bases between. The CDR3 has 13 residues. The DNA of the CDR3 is TGCAGCCTGTCCAGGGCCTTTAACACTGAAGCTTTCTTT. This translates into CSLSRAFNTEAFF. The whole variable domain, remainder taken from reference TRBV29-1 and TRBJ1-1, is SAVISQKPSRDICQRGTSLTIQCQVDSQVTMMFWYRQQPGQSLTLIATANQGSEATYESGFVIDKFPISRPNLTFSTLTVSNMSPEDSSIYLCSLSRAFNTEAFFGQGTRLTVV.

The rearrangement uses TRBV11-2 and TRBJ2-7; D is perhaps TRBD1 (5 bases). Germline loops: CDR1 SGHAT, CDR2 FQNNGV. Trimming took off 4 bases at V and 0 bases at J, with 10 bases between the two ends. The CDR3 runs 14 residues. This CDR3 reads CASSSTVPSYEQYF. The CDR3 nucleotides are TGTGCCAGCAGCTCGACAGTTCCCTCCTACGAGCAGTACTTC.

CDR3 protein: CASSSRLAGDTGELFF. DNA for the CDR3: TGTGCCAGCAGCTCTCGACTAGCGGGAGACACCGGGGAGCTGTTTTTT. The chain joins TRBV11-3 to TRBJ2-2; 12 bases agree with TRBD2. The CDR3 has 16 residues. V gave up 4 bases and J gave up 3 bases; unmatched junction bases: 3. Germline V CDR1 and CDR2: SGHNT, YENEEA.

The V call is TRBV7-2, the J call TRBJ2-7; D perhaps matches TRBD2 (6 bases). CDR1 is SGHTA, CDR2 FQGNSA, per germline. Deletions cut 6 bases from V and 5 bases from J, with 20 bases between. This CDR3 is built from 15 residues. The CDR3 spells CASSQSRNGGNEQYF. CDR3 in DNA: TGTGCCAGCAGTCAATCTCGGAACGGGGGTAACGAGCAGTACTTC.

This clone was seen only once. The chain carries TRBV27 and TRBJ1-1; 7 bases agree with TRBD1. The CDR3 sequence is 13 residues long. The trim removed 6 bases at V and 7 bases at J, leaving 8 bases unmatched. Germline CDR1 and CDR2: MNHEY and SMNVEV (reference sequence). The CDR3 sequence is CASSPPDRREAFF. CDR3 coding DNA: TGTGCCAGCAGCCCACCGGACAGGCGTGAAGCTTTCTTT.

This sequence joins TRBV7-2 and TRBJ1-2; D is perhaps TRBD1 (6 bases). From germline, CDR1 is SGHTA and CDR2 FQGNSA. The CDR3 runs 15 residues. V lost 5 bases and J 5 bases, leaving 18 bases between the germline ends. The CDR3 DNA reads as TGTGCCAGCAGCCGGAGCAGGGAGGGGGGATATGGCTACACCTTC. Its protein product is CASSRSREGGYGYTF.

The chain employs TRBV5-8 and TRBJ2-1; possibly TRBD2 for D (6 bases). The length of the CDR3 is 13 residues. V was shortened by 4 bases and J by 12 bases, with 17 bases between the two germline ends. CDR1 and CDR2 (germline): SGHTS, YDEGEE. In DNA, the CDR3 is TGTGCCAGCAGCCACACTAGCCGAGTGTGGCAGTTCTTC. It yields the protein CASSHTSRVWQFF.

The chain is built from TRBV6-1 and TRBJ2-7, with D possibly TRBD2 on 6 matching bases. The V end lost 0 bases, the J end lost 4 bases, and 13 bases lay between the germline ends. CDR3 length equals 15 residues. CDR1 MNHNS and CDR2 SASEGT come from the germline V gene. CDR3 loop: CASSEAQAGRYEQYF. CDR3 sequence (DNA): TGTGCCAGCAGTGAAGCGCAGGCGGGGAGGTACGAGCAGTACTTC.

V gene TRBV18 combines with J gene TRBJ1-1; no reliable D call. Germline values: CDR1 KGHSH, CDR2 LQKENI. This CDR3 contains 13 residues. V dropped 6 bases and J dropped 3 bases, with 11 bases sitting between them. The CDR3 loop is CASSPWEDTEAFF. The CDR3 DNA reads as TGTGCCAGCTCCCCTTGGGAGGACACTGAAGCTTTCTTT.

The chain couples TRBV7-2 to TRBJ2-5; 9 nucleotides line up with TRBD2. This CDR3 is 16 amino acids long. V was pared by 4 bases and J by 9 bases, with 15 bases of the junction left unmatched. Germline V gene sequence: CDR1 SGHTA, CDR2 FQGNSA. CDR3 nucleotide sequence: TGTGCCAGCAGCTCATATAGCCTGCTGGGCGGGGGGGCCCAGTACTTC. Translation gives CASSSYSLLGGGAQYF.

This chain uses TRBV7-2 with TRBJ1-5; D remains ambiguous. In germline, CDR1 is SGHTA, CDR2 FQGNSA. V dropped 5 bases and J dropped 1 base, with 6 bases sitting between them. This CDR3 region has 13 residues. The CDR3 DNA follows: TGTGCCAGCAGCCCCTCCAGCAATCAGCCCCAGCATTTT. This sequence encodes CASSPSSNQPQHF. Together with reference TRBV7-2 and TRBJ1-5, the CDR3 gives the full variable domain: GAGVSQSPSNKVTEKGKDVELRCDPISGHTALYWYRQSLGQGLEFLIYFQGNSAPDKSGLPSDRFSAERTGGSVSTLTIQRTQQEDSAVYLCASSPSSNQPQHFGDGTRLSIL.

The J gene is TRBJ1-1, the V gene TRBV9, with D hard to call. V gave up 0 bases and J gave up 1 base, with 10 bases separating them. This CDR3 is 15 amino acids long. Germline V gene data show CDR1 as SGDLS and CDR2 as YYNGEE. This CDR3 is CASSVVAGRNTEAFF. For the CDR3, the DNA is TGTGCCAGCAGCGTAGTAGCCGGGAGGAACACTGAAGCTTTCTTT.

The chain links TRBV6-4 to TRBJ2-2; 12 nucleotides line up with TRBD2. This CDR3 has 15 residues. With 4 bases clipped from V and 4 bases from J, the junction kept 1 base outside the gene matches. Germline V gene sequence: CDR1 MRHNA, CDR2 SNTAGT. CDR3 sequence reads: CASSASGGATGELFF. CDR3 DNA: TGTGCCAGCAGTGCTAGCGGGGGGGCCACCGGGGAGCTGTTTTTT.

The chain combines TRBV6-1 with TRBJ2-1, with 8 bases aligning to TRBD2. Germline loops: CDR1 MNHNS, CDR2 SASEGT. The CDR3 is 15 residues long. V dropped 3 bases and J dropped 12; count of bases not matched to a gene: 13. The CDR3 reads CASSERVSSGGAQFF. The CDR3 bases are TGTGCCAGCAGTGAGAGGGTTTCCAGCGGGGGTGCGCAGTTCTTC.

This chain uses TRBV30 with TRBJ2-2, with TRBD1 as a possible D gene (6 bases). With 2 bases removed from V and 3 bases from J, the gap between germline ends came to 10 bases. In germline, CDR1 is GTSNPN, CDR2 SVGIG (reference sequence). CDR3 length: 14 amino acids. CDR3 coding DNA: TGTGCCTGGAGTCTGGACAGATACACCGGGGAGCTGTTTTTT. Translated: CAWSLDRYTGELFF.

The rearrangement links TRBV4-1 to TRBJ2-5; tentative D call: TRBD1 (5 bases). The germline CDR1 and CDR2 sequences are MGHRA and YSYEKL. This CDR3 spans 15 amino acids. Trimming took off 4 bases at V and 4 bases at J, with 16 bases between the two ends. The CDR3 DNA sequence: TGCGCCAGCAGCCGACCGGAAGTTCAGGGAGAGACCCAGTACTTC. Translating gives CASSRPEVQGETQYF.

The DNA of the CDR3 is TGTGCCAGCAGCTTAGGCCGACAACCCCAGGAGACCCAGTACTTC. Its translation is CASSLGRQPQETQYF. The gene calls are TRBV7-2 and TRBJ2-5, with unresolved D. CDR1 is SGHTA and CDR2 is FQGNSA in the germline V gene. CDR3 length equals 15 residues. Trimming removed 1 base at V and 5 bases at J, with 14 bases between.

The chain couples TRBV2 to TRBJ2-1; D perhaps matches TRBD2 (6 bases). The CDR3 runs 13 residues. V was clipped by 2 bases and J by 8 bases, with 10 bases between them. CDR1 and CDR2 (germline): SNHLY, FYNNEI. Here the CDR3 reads CASSEMGGDEQFF. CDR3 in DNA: TGTGCCAGCAGTGAAATGGGGGGAGATGAGCAGTTCTTC.

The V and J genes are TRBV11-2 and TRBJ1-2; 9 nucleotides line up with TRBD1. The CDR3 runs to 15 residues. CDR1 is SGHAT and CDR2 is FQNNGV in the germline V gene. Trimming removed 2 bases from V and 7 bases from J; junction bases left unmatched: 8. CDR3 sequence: CASSLSTGGGGGYTF. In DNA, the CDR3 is TGTGCCAGCAGCTTATCCACAGGGGGCGGTGGTGGCTACACCTTC. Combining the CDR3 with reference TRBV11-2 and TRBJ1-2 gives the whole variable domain EAGVAQSPRYKIIEKRQSVAFWCNPISGHATLYWYQQILGQGPKLLIQFQNNGVVDDSQLPKDRFSAERLKGVDSTLKIQPAKLEDSAVYLCASSLSTGGGGGYTFGSGTRLTVV.